This TCR beta chain stems from a study of blood T cell repertoires in COVID-19. Background on the study: The United States, Italy and Spain were the sources of the acute and convalescent COVID-19 samples. From T cells, B-cell-depleted T cells, or PBMCs came the material, which was cDNA or gDNA.

This CDR3 has 13 residues. Germline CDR1 reads SGHNT; CDR2 reads YYREEE (reference sequence). V was pared by 4 bases and J by 4 bases, with 4 bases of the junction left unmatched. Methods used by the authors: Amplification from reference gene primers served as the basis for estimated nucleated cell counts. This table comes from immunoSEQ multiplex PCR, and its TCRdb copy is limited to in-frame clones, with some not included. V, J and clone size derive from that table, while D and trimming were established from the DNA sequence. The table has about 160,000 clones, roughly 82% seen once. Enrollment of patients from Seattle took place during active infection, with longitudinal follow-up.

The TCR originated in a woman aged 40 to 50 with COVID-19, enrolled during active disease. The rearrangement uses TRBV5-4 and TRBJ2-5; 7 nucleotides match TRBD1. What was sequenced was peripheral blood. The CDR3 nucleotides read TGTGCCAGCAGCCCCACAGGGGTAGAGACCCAGTACTTC. This encodes CASSPTGVETQYF.